The 25 T cell receptor beta chains listed next were all sequenced from one sample in a study of shared clonotypes between healthy human individuals. Measured with immunoSEQ multiplex PCR; TCRdb has only the in-frame clones, and not every one. The table lists about 980,000 clones, 70% to 85% of them singletons. Specimen: memory CD4+ T cells sorted from blood. The subset denotes: CD45RA-negative fraction. Source of these receptors: a man between 18 and 29 years old in good health.

Only one count was recorded for this clone. The CDR3 DNA follows: TGCGCCAGTGGACAGGGGATCGGGACCGGGGAGCTGTTTTTT. This sequence encodes CASGQGIGTGELFF. The rearrangement uses TRBV10-2 and TRBJ2-2; 9 nucleotides align to TRBD1. Looked up from germline, CDR1 is WSHSY and CDR2 is SAAADI. This CDR3 has 14 amino acids. V shed 9 bases, J shed 5 bases, and the junction held 7 bases outside the gene matches.

The chain links TRBV5-1 to TRBJ1-5, with a weak D call TRBD1 (6 bases). This CDR3 spans 15 amino acids. Between the trimmed V and J ends, which lost 1 base and 1 base, there was a span of 9 bases. CDR1 SGHRS and CDR2 YFSETQ come from the germline V gene. CDR3 region: CASSLTGLSNQPQHF. The DNA of the CDR3 is TGCGCCAGCAGCTTGACAGGGTTGAGCAATCAGCCCCAGCATTTT.

The chain links TRBV7-8 to TRBJ2-7; 11 nucleotides agree with TRBD2. Germline CDR1 is SGHVS and CDR2 is FQNEAQ. The CDR3 loop spans 16 amino acids. V was pared by 5 bases and J by 0 bases, with 6 bases of the junction left unmatched. Here the CDR3 reads CASSPRGLADSYEQYF. For the CDR3, the DNA is TGTGCCAGCAGCCCTAGGGGACTAGCGGACTCCTACGAGCAGTACTTC.

The chain employs TRBV5-1 and TRBJ2-7; no reliable D call. V lost 0 bases and J 3 bases, leaving 13 bases between the germline ends. The CDR3 totals 15 residues. The germline gives CDR1 SGHRS, CDR2 YFSETQ. CDR3 DNA sequence: TGCGCCAGCAGCTTGGATAATGGACGGCGCTACGAGCAGTACTTC. The encoded protein is CASSLDNGRRYEQYF.

This chain uses TRBV30 with TRBJ1-2, with D unresolved. From germline, CDR1 is GTSNPN and CDR2 SVGIG (reference sequence). Trimming removed 4 bases from V and 6 bases from J, with 15 bases in between. This CDR3 spans 13 amino acids. The CDR3 DNA reads as TGTGCCTGGAATCCGCTCGGCCCTAATGGCTACACCTTC. Translation: CAWNPLGPNGYTF.

This clone has a single count. This chain links TRBV19 with TRBJ1-5; 10 bases line up with TRBD1. Germline V gene data show CDR1 as LNHDA and CDR2 as SQIVND (reference sequence). The CDR3 sequence is 14 residues long. J gave up 9 bases and V 10 bases, and 12 bases lay outside the gene matches. The CDR3 nucleotides are TGTGCCACTACGACAGGGGGCTCCGAGTCGCCCCAGCATTTT. Translated: CATTTGGSESPQHF. Together with reference TRBV19 and TRBJ1-5, the CDR3 gives the full variable domain: DGGITQSPKYLFRKEGQNVTLSCEQNLNHDAMYWYRQDPGQGLRLIYYSQIVNDFQKGDIAEGYSVSREKKESFPLTVTSAQKNPTAFYLCATTTGGSESPQHFGDGTRLSIL.

The chain joins TRBV7-9 to TRBJ1-1, with D tentatively TRBD1 (5 bases). Germline V lookup: CDR1 SEHNR, CDR2 FQNEAQ (reference sequence). V was clipped by 5 bases and J by 3 bases, with 19 bases between them. The CDR3 sequence is 16 residues long. The CDR3, as DNA: TGTGCCAGCAGCACCCTGGGGGTGACTCGCGACACTGAAGCTTTCTTT. Its protein product is CASSTLGVTRDTEAFF.

This clone was observed once. Other DNA sequences from this sample encode an identical CDR3 as well. The gene calls are TRBV5-1 and TRBJ1-5; 9 positions match TRBD1. Germline V gene sequence: CDR1 SGHRS, CDR2 YFSETQ. The CDR3 spans 15 residues. With 3 bases clipped from V and 4 bases from J, the junction kept 5 bases outside the gene matches. The CDR3, as DNA: TGCGCCAGCAGCTGGGGGACAGGGCCTAATCAGCCCCAGCATTTT. It codes for CASSWGTGPNQPQHF.

J is TRBJ2-1 and V is TRBV29-1; no clear D gene. Germline V CDR1 and CDR2: SQVTM, ANQGSEA. The CDR3 has 15 amino acids. The V end lost 1 base, the J end lost 0 bases, and 10 bases lay between the germline ends. CDR3 sequence: CSVEGLESSYNEQFF. Here the CDR3 DNA reads TGCAGCGTTGAAGGTCTCGAGAGCTCCTACAATGAGCAGTTCTTC.

This chain connects TRBV7-6 to TRBJ2-2; 8 bases map to TRBD1. The V gene's germline CDR1 is SGHVS and CDR2 FNYEAQ. This CDR3 has 16 residues. With V trimmed by 6 bases and J by 5 bases, 11 bases remained unmatched. CDR3 residues: CASRPTQGAGTGELFF. CDR3 sequence (DNA): TGTGCCAGCAGACCCACCCAGGGGGCTGGGACCGGGGAGCTGTTTTTT.

The chain couples TRBV5-4 to TRBJ2-2, with TRBD2 matching over 8 bases. The CDR3 length is 17 residues. Unmatched junction bases numbered 13, after V lost 4 bases and J lost 5 bases. Germline assignment: CDR1 SGHNT and CDR2 YYREEE (reference sequence). In DNA form, the CDR3 reads TGTGCCAGCAGCCCCTCGGGGGTAGCGGGAAGGACCGGGGAGCTGTTTTTT. This gives the protein CASSPSGVAGRTGELFF.

For this clone: At the DNA level, this CDR3 is encoded by other sequences in the same sample as well. V and J are TRBV10-3 and TRBJ2-5; 9 nucleotides align to TRBD2. The germline V gene has CDR1 ENHRY and CDR2 SYGVKD. This CDR3 contains 16 residues. Germline trimming cut 2 bases from V and 1 base from J; bases unmatched to any gene: 5. DNA of the CDR3: TGTGCCATCAGTGAGGGATTAGCGGGGGTCCAAGAGACCCAGTACTTC. It codes for CAISEGLAGVQETQYF.

Ten or more counts support this clone. Distinct nucleotide sequences in the sample also encode this CDR3. The chain uses TRBV25-1 and TRBJ1-4, with a tentative D call TRBD1 (6 bases). Per the germline V gene, CDR1 is MGHDK and CDR2 is SYGVNS. The CDR3 runs 14 residues. Trimming removed 2 bases at V and 7 bases at J, with 11 bases between. CDR3 in DNA: TGTGCCAGCAGTGAAGGGGGGGCAGGTGAAAAACTGTTTTTT. Translation: CASSEGGAGEKLFF.

The chain has TRBV7-2 and TRBJ1-4; D uncertain. V lost 3 bases to trimming and J lost 0 bases, with 8 bases between them. The CDR3 covers 15 residues. CDR1 and CDR2 (germline): SGHTA, FQGNSA. CDR3 in amino acids: CASSLSRATNEKLFF. In DNA form, the CDR3 reads TGTGCCAGCAGCTTGTCGAGGGCAACTAATGAAAAACTGTTTTTT.

The genes are TRBV10-3 and TRBJ2-3; weak D call: TRBD1 (6 bases). Trimming took 7 bases from V and 0 from J, leaving 17 bases between them. Germline loops: CDR1 ENHRY, CDR2 SYGVKD. The CDR3 runs 16 residues. CDR3 nucleotides: TGTGCCATCAAAAATGACAGGTCCTTTAGCACAGATACGCAGTATTTT. Translated: CAIKNDRSFSTDTQYF.

This sequence joins TRBV7-2 and TRBJ1-6, with D possibly matching TRBD1 (5 bases). The CDR3 has 15 residues. CDR1 is SGHTA and CDR2 is FQGNSA in the germline V gene. Deletions cut 4 bases from V and 7 bases from J, with 14 bases between. The CDR3 DNA reads as TGTGCCAGCAGCTCATTCAGGGTAGAGAATTCACCCCTCCACTTT. Encoded protein: CASSSFRVENSPLHF. The variable domain in full, completed from reference TRBV7-2 and TRBJ1-6, reads GAGVSQSPSNKVTEKGKDVELRCDPISGHTALYWYRQSLGQGLEFLIYFQGNSAPDKSGLPSDRFSAERTGGSVSTLTIQRTQQEDSAVYLCASSSFRVENSPLHFGNGTRLTVT.

The CDR3 sequence: CASSQTTGEKYEQYF. In nucleotides, the CDR3 is TGCGCCAGCAGCCAAACGACAGGGGAGAAATACGAGCAGTACTTC. J is TRBJ2-7 and V is TRBV4-1, with 8 positions matching TRBD1. The CDR3 totals 15 residues. With V trimmed by 2 bases and J by 4 bases, 7 bases remained unmatched. CDR1 is MGHRA, CDR2 YSYEKL, per germline.

The chain is built from TRBV28 and TRBJ2-1; D gene unclear. Trimming stripped 6 bases from V and 10 bases from J, with 10 bases between. This CDR3 region has 11 residues. Germline V CDR1 and CDR2: MDHEN, SYDVKM. CDR3 region: CASRSHWEQFF. In nucleotides, the CDR3 is TGTGCCAGCAGGTCTCACTGGGAGCAGTTCTTC.

In this sample, this clone turned up a few times. The same CDR3 arises from other DNA sequences in this sample as well. This sequence joins TRBV19 and TRBJ1-5; D is undetermined. Between the trimmed V and J ends, which lost 5 bases and 5 bases, there was a span of 7 bases. The germline V gene has CDR1 LNHDA and CDR2 SQIVND (reference sequence). The CDR3 is 12 residues long. The CDR3 nucleotides are TGTGCCAGTAGTCTCGGATATCAGCCCCAGCATTTT. Encoded protein: CASSLGYQPQHF. The full variable domain, in which reference TRBV19 and TRBJ1-5 provide the parts outside the CDR3, is DGGITQSPKYLFRKEGQNVTLSCEQNLNHDAMYWYRQDPGQGLRLIYYSQIVNDFQKGDIAEGYSVSREKKESFPLTVTSAQKNPTAFYLCASSLGYQPQHFGDGTRLSIL.

This chain uses TRBV4-2 with TRBJ2-1; 7 bases map to TRBD1. Germline CDR1 reads LGHNA; CDR2 reads YNFKEQ. CDR3 length equals 15 residues. The V segment lost 4 bases and the J segment 5 bases; nucleotides outside the gene matches: 8. The CDR3 nucleotides are TGTGCCAGCAGCCCTTCGACAGGGCCCCACAATGAGCAGTTCTTC. Translated: CASSPSTGPHNEQFF.

The chain links TRBV4-2 to TRBJ2-7; 9 nucleotides agree with TRBD2. V dropped 1 base and J dropped 4; count of bases not matched to a gene: 5. This CDR3 spans 15 amino acids. Germline loops: CDR1 LGHNA, CDR2 YNFKEQ. CDR3 region: CASSQALAGLYEQYF. The CDR3 bases are TGTGCCAGCAGCCAAGCGCTAGCGGGGCTTTACGAGCAGTACTTC.

This clone was detected a few times. The chain employs TRBV10-3 and TRBJ2-7; TRBD2 agrees at 8 bases. Trimming removed 4 bases from V and 2 bases from J; junction bases left unmatched: 13. Germline CDR1 and CDR2: ENHRY and SYGVKD. The CDR3 is 17 amino acids. This CDR3 reads CAISGLDVAGTPYEQYF. Written as DNA, the CDR3 is TGTGCCATCAGTGGATTAGACGTAGCGGGGACCCCCTACGAGCAGTACTTC.

This chain joins TRBV4-1 and TRBJ2-7, with D possibly being TRBD1 (6 bases). Trimming cost V 0 bases and J 6 bases, with 12 bases left between them. This CDR3 spans 14 amino acids. Germline-derived CDR1 and CDR2 are MGHRA and YSYEKL. The CDR3 region is CASSQDVQGGEQYF. Here the CDR3 DNA reads TGCGCCAGCAGCCAAGATGTACAGGGTGGCGAGCAGTACTTC.

The V and J genes are TRBV5-1 and TRBJ2-7; no clear D. V lost 1 base to trimming and J lost 6 bases, with 11 bases between them. Germline values: CDR1 SGHRS, CDR2 YFSETQ. The CDR3 is made up of 13 amino acids. In DNA form, the CDR3 reads TGCGCCAGCAGCTTGCTTTTGACCGGCGAGCAGTACTTC. This gives the protein CASSLLLTGEQYF. Combining the CDR3 with reference TRBV5-1 and TRBJ2-7 gives the whole variable domain KAGVTQTPRYLIKTRGQQVTLSCSPISGHRSVSWYQQTPGQGLQFLFEYFSETQRNKGNFPGRFSGRQFSNSRSEMNVSTLELGDSALYLCASSLLLTGEQYFGPGTRLTVT.

The chain combines TRBV5-6 with TRBJ1-5; D is ambiguous. Germline loops: CDR1 SGHDT, CDR2 YYEEEE. The CDR3 extends over 15 amino acids. Trimming removed 3 bases at V and 1 base at J, with 11 bases between. The CDR3 coding sequence is TGTGCCAGCAGCTATGGGTCGGAGAGCAATCAGCCCCAGCATTTT. It specifies CASSYGSESNQPQHF.